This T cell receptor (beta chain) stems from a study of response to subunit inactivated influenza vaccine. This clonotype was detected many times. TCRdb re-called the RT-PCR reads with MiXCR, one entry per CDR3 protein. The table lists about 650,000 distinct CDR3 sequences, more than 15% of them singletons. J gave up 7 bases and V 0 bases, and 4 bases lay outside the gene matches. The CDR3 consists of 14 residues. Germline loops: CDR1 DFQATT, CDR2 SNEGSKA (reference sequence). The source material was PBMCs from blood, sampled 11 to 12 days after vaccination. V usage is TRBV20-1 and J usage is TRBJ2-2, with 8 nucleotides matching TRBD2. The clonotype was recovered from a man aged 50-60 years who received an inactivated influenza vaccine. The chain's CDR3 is CSAREAGVDGELFF. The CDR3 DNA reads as TGCAGTGCTAGAGAAGCGGGAGTTGACGGGGAGCTGTTTTTT.